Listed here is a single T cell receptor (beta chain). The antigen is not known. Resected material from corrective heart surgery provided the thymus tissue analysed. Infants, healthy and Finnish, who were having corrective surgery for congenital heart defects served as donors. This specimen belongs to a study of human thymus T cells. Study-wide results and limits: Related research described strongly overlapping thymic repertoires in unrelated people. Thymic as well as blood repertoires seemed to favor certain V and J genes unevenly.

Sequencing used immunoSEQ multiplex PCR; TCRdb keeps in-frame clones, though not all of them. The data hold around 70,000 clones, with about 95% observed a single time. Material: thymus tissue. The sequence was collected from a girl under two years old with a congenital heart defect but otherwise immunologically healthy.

DNA for the CDR3: TGTGCCAGCAGTGAAGCTGGGGAGGGCACCGGGGAGCTGTTTTTT. Protein sequence: CASSEAGEGTGELFF. V is TRBV6-1 and J is TRBJ2-2, with 7 bases fitting TRBD2. The CDR3 totals 15 residues. The germline V gene has CDR1 MNHNS and CDR2 SASEGT. J was trimmed by 4 bases and V by 0 bases; bases with no gene match: 2.